The TCR beta chain under discussion was sequenced for a study of memory CD4+ T cells and cytomegalovirus serostatus. Single viable CD3+CD4+CD8-CD45RO+ cells were sorted as the memory CD4+ T cells. This table comes from immunoSEQ multiplex PCR, and its TCRdb copy is limited to in-frame clones, with some not included. Of 50,000 or so clones detected, roughly 80% appear once; the ten largest clones hold 0.7% to 0.85%. The clonotype comes from an adult in good health and CMV-seronegative. Sequencing used memory CD4+ T cells from blood.

The CDR3: CATSRDNQIKRAEAFF. Written as DNA, the CDR3 is TGTGCCACCAGCAGAGATAACCAAATTAAGAGGGCTGAAGCTTTCTTT. The chain combines TRBV15 with TRBJ1-1, with D unclear. The CDR3 runs 16 residues. V was shortened by 0 bases and J by 6 bases, with 17 bases between the two germline ends. Looked up from germline, CDR1 is LNHNV and CDR2 is YYDKDF (reference sequence).